The 12 T cell receptor beta chains presented below share a single source sample, sequenced in a study of CD8 T cells in ankylosing spondylitis. Each CDR3 protein gets one entry after TCRdb re-called the 5' RACE reads with MiXCR. Of 250,000 to 400,000 distinct CDR3 sequences in the sample, roughly 10% were seen once. Sample: blood, either unsorted or a sorted T cell fraction (not recorded which). The source is a female donor with ankylosing spondylitis or in good health (not recorded which).

This clonotype was observed many times. The V call is TRBV7-9, the J call TRBJ2-7; 10 bases line up with TRBD2. Trimming removed 5 bases from V and 7 bases from J; junction bases left unmatched: 5. This CDR3 has 13 residues. Germline V gene lookup returns CDR1 SEHNR and CDR2 FQNEAQ (reference sequence). This chain's CDR3 is CASSPSGSAEQYF. Written as DNA, the CDR3 is TGTGCCAGCAGCCCTAGCGGGAGCGCGGAGCAGTACTTC.

This clonotype showed up many times. This chain uses TRBV7-9 with TRBJ1-6; tentative D call: TRBD1 (5 bases). V lost 4 bases, J lost 6 bases, and 13 bases lay in between. The CDR3 extends over 15 amino acids. From germline, CDR1 is SEHNR and CDR2 FQNEAQ (reference sequence). The CDR3 sequence is CASSYGGRANSPLHF. The CDR3 nucleotides read TGTGCCAGCAGCTACGGCGGCAGGGCTAATTCACCCCTCCACTTT.

V and J are TRBV11-2 and TRBJ2-1; D call uncertain. This CDR3 contains 16 residues. Germline assignment: CDR1 SGHAT and CDR2 FQNNGV. V lost 5 bases and J 2 bases, leaving 16 bases between the germline ends. CDR3 in amino acids: CASSREYQLAYNEQFF. CDR3 nucleotide sequence: TGTGCCAGCAGCCGTGAATATCAACTCGCCTACAATGAGCAGTTCTTC. Supplemented by reference TRBV11-2 and TRBJ2-1, the full variable domain reads EAGVAQSPRYKIIEKRQSVAFWCNPISGHATLYWYQQILGQGPKLLIQFQNNGVVDDSQLPKDRFSAERLKGVDSTLKIQPAKLEDSAVYLCASSREYQLAYNEQFFGPGTRLTVL.

The chain links TRBV4-3 to TRBJ2-2; D may be TRBD2 (6 bases). Per the germline V gene, CDR1 is LGHNA and CDR2 is YSLEER. V was pared by 0 bases and J by 4 bases, with 15 bases between. The CDR3 has 17 amino acids. CDR3 in DNA: TGCGCCAGCAGCCAAGATTTGGAGGGCGGTGGCACCGGGGAGCTGTTTTTT. Translated, it gives CASSQDLEGGGTGELFF.

This clonotype was seen a few times. The chain links TRBV5-1 to TRBJ2-7, with 7 bases identical to TRBD1. This CDR3 region has 14 residues. Germline CDR1 reads SGHRS; CDR2 reads YFSETQ. Losses at the gene ends were 2 bases for V and 1 base for J; bases not matched to a gene: 3. The CDR3 protein is CASSFEQGSYEQYF. In DNA form, the CDR3 reads TGCGCCAGCAGCTTTGAACAGGGGTCCTACGAGCAGTACTTC.

Ten or more counts support this clonotype. The V call is TRBV12-3 or TRBV12-4, the J call TRBJ2-1; 7 nucleotides line up with TRBD1. J gave up 7 bases and V 4 bases, and 10 bases lay outside the gene matches. The CDR3 consists of 15 residues. The CDR3 region is CASSYRGNSRNEQFF. DNA of the CDR3: TGTGCCAGCAGTTACAGGGGAAATTCGAGGAATGAGCAGTTCTTC.

A word on this clonotype: At one end the junction does not follow the germline gene, possibly because of a read error. CDR3 nucleotides: TGTTCCAGCAGCTTAGCGGACTCCTACGAGCAGTACTTC. Translating gives CSSSLADSYEQYF. This chain joins TRBV7-9 and TRBJ2-7, with D tentatively TRBD2 (6 bases). CDR1 and CDR2 from the germline V gene are SEHNR and FQNEAQ (reference sequence). The CDR3 length is 13 residues.

Concerning this clonotype: One junction end disagrees with the germline gene, perhaps due to a read error. V gene TRBV12-3 or TRBV12-4 combines with J gene TRBJ1-1, with a tentative D call TRBD1 (5 bases). CDR3 length equals 14 residues. The CDR3 spells CASSPGTVKTEAFF. CDR3 nucleotides: TGTGCCAGCAGTCCAGGGACGGTGAAGACTGAAGCTTTCTTT.

This clonotype has at least ten counts. This chain uses TRBV12-3 or TRBV12-4 with TRBJ1-2; D gene unclear. CDR3 size: 15 residues. Between the trimmed V and J ends, which lost 5 bases and 0 bases, there was a span of 13 bases. CDR3 nucleotide sequence: TGTGCCAGCAGTCCTTTCCTCGAAGCTAACTATGGCTACACCTTC. Translating it yields CASSPFLEANYGYTF.

This clonotype was found many times. The chain joins TRBV5-6 to TRBJ2-7; D gene ambiguous. The germline CDR1 and CDR2 sequences are SGHDT and YYEEEE. V lost 1 base and J 3 bases, leaving 5 bases between the germline ends. The CDR3 extends over 12 amino acids. The chain's CDR3 is CASSLRHYEQYF. DNA for the CDR3: TGTGCCAGCAGCTTGAGGCACTACGAGCAGTACTTC.

This clonotype was counted ten times or more. The genes are TRBV7-2 and TRBJ1-1, with 7 bases fitting TRBD1. Trimming took 5 bases from V and 4 from J; bases not matched to a gene: 7. Germline V gene sequence: CDR1 SGHTA, CDR2 FQGNSA. CDR3 length: 14 residues. CDR3 in DNA: TGTGCCAGCAGCGCGGGACAGTCGTCCACTGAAGCTTTCTTT. Translation: CASSAGQSSTEAFF. Based on the CDR3 plus reference TRBV7-2 and TRBJ1-1, the full variable domain is GAGVSQSPSNKVTEKGKDVELRCDPISGHTALYWYRQSLGQGLEFLIYFQGNSAPDKSGLPSDRFSAERTGGSVSTLTIQRTQQEDSAVYLCASSAGQSSTEAFFGQGTRLTVV.

This clonotype has ten or more counts. The chain couples TRBV10-3 to TRBJ2-2, with a tentative D call TRBD2 (6 bases). Germline V lookup: CDR1 ENHRY, CDR2 SYGVKD. CDR3 size: 14 residues. CDR3 in amino acids: CAGGDAWNTGELFF. The CDR3 region has the DNA TGTGCTGGAGGGGACGCATGGAACACCGGGGAGCTGTTTTTT.